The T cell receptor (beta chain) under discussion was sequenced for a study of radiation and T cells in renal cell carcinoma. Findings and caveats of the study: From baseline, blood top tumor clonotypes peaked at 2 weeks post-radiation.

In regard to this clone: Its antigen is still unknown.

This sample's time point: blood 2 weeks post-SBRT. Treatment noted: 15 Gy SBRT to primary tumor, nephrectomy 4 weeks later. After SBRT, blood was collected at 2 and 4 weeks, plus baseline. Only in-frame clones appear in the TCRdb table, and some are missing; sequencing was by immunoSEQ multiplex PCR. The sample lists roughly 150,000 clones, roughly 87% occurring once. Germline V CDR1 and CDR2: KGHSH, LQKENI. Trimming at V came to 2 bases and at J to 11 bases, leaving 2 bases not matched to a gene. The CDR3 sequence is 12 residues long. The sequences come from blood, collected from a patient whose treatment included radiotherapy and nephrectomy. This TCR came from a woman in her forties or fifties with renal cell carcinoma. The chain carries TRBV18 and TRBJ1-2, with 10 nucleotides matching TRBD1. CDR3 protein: CASSPWDRGYTF. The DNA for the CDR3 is TGTGCCAGCTCACCATGGGACAGGGGATACACCTTC.